The clone carrying this TCR beta chain was recorded only once. Its antigen is not known. This sample includes further DNA sequences coding for the same CDR3. The data originate from a study of cytomegalovirus exposure and HLA in healthy donors. Broader study findings: Over 150 TCR beta chains were listed as cytomegalovirus-associated. Presence/absence analyses supposed approximately even sequencing depth among donors. Analysis was carried out at a later point, and it linked a missense DCLRE1C variant to TCR beta V- and J-gene trimming.

As for the donors, each was a healthy bone marrow donor. CDR3 length: 15 amino acids. V dropped 0 bases and J dropped 3 bases, with 10 bases sitting between them. Germline V gene lookup returns CDR1 SGHRS and CDR2 YFSETQ. The PCR employed 60 Vbeta primers together with 13 Jbeta primers. Generated by immunoSEQ multiplex PCR, the TCRdb table keeps only in-frame clones and is missing some. The repertoire has about 140,000 clones, 60% to 85% of them found once; the top ten carry more than 0.9%. The chain employs TRBV5-1 and TRBJ2-1, with TRBD2 as a possible D gene (6 bases). What was sequenced was PBMCs. The sequence came from a male donor in good health and CMV-seropositive. The CDR3 loop reads CASSLGGGNYNEQFF. Written as DNA, the CDR3 is TGCGCCAGCAGCTTGGGGGGAGGTAACTACAATGAGCAGTTCTTC.